This TCR beta chain emerged from a study of blood T cell repertoires in COVID-19. Study-wide background: Samples came from the United States, Italy and Spain, spanning acute and convalescent COVID-19.

In the original analysis: Researchers report that nucleated cell counts were estimated from reference gene primer amplification. Assay: immunoSEQ multiplex PCR; the TCRdb copy retains only in-frame clones and omits some. The D gene and trimming were derived from the DNA, and the V and J assignments and clone size from that table. Of approximately 350,000 clones in the sample, around 89% were seen once. Two consecutive negative NP/OP PCR tests, clearance, or resolved symptoms defined Cohort 3 recovery. V was clipped by 4 bases and J by 4 bases, with 5 bases between them. This CDR3 is built from 12 residues. This clone was counted only a few times.

The source material was PBMCs or T cells enriched from blood (not recorded which). The rearrangement links TRBV12-3 or TRBV12-4 to TRBJ1-3, with D possibly matching TRBD1 (5 bases). This TCR came from a young man who had recovered from COVID-19. For the CDR3, the DNA is TGTGCCAGCAGTTGGACAGGAAACACCATATATTTT. Translating gives CASSWTGNTIYF.